A selection of T cell receptor beta chains follows, all from one sample in a study of cytomegalovirus exposure and HLA in healthy donors. The repertoire was sequenced with immunoSEQ multiplex PCR; TCRdb's copy has only in-frame clones and lacks some. Here the sample spans 150,000 to 250,000 clones, 70% to 80% being singletons. Source material: PBMCs. The receptor source for this set is a girl aged 10 to 17 in good health and CMV-seropositive. Each CDR3 is given with its conserved first and last residue. Each record gives: D gene, J gene, V gene, clone size, CDR3 DNA, CDR3 protein. A D gene is named only where the DNA matches it firmly. Expanded clones get a size class; other rows say once, few or many, or leave the size out.

- TRBJ1-1 TRBV5-1 - TGCGCCAGCAGGCAGGAGTGGACACTTTTGAACACTGAAGCTTTCTTT CASRQEWTLLNTEAFF
- TRBJ2-1 TRBV4-3 - TGCGCCAGCAGCCAAGATCGGCCGATACAACTATACAATGAGCAGTTCTTC CASSQDRPIQLYNEQFF
TRBD1 TRBJ1-4 TRBV18 - TGTGCCAGCTCACCGGACAGGGGAGTGCTGGAAAAACTGTTTTTT CASSPDRGVLEKLFF
- TRBJ1-6 TRBV12-5 - TGTGCTAGTGGTTTGGTACTGGGGAGCACCTATAATTCACCCCTCCACTTT CASGLVLGSTYNSPLHF
- TRBJ2-1 TRBV5-1 - TGCGCCAGCAGCTTGGACAGGAACGAGCAGTTCTTC CASSLDRNEQFF
TRBD1 TRBJ1-1 TRBV29-1 few TGCAGCGCAAGGACAGGAGACACTGAAGCTTTCTTT CSARTGDTEAFF
- TRBJ2-5 TRBV25-1 - TGTGCCAGCAGTGAATATAACCAGGGGACCCAGTACTTC CASSEYNQGTQYF
TRBD1 TRBJ1-2 TRBV7-2 - TGTGCCAGCAGCGTGGGCTTGGGAACAGGGGTTTATGGCTACACCTTC CASSVGLGTGVYGYTF
- TRBJ1-2 TRBV4-1 - TGCGCCAGCAGCCAAGACCGGGTCTTCTATGGCTACACCTTC CASSQDRVFYGYTF
- TRBJ1-3 TRBV4-3 - TGCGCCAGCAGCCAAGAATACGGGTTCGCCACGGGAAACACCATATATTTT CASSQEYGFATGNTIYF
- TRBJ2-3 TRBV2 - TGTGCCAGCAGTGTTGCGGGGGATACGCAGTATTTT CASSVAGDTQYF
- TRBJ2-3 TRBV11-3 - TGTGCCAGCAGCTTAGATCTTGTGATGGGGCCGGGGGCAGATACGCAGTATTTT CASSLDLVMGPGADTQYF
TRBD1 TRBJ1-5 TRBV5-6 - TGTGCCAGCAGCCTCTGGACAGGAATTAGCAATCAGCCCCAGCATTTT CASSLWTGISNQPQHF
- TRBJ2-4 TRBV11-2 - TGTGCCAGCACCCTTCTCCACCAGGGAAACATTCAGTACTTC CASTLLHQGNIQYF
TRBD2 TRBJ2-1 TRBV4-2 - TGTGCCAGCAGCCAAGCTCCTCGGACTAGCGGGACCAATGAGCAGTTCTTC CASSQAPRTSGTNEQFF
- TRBJ2-1 TRBV7-2 - TGTGCCAGCAGCTTTGGTGGCGGGGGCCAGTTCTTC CASSFGGGGQFF
- TRBJ1-2 TRBV19 - TGTGCCAGTAGTAAAGTGCCGCCGGATGGCTACACCTTC CASSKVPPDGYTF
TRBD1 TRBJ1-5 TRBV4-1 - TGCGCCAGCAGCCATGACCCGGGACAGGGAACTCAGCCCCAGCATTTT CASSHDPGQGTQPQHF
- TRBJ2-3 TRBV6-5 - TGTGCCAGCACACTACGAGACAGCTACACAGATACGCAGTATTTT CASTLRDSYTDTQYF
TRBD1 TRBJ1-6 TRBV7-2 few TGTGCCAGCAGCTCGGGACAGGGGTACGGGTCCTATAATTCACCCCTCCACTTT CASSSGQGYGSYNSPLHF
TRBD1 TRBJ2-7 TRBV7-8 - TGTGCCAGCAGCTTACTACACAGGGGGAACGAGCAGTACTTC CASSLLHRGNEQYF
TRBD2 TRBJ2-3 TRBV4-2 - TGTGCCGCAGGGAGGACTAGTGCCACAGATACGCAGTATTTT CAAGRTSATDTQYF
TRBD1 TRBJ1-1 TRBV11-3 - TGTGCCAGCAGCCGTAGTCAGGGGGCGCGGGTAGAAGCTTTCTTT CASSRSQGARVEAFF
TRBD1 TRBJ2-7 TRBV6-5 few TGTGCCAGCAGTTACTCAAACAGGGGCCTCTCCTACGAGCAGTACTTC CASSYSNRGLSYEQYF
- TRBJ1-1 TRBV7-9 - TGTGCCAGCAGCGAGAGTCAGGAACGACTGAACACTGAAGCTTTCTTT CASSESQERLNTEAFF
- TRBJ2-1 TRBV15 - TGTGCCACCAGCAGAGATATGGGACTCCCCAATGAGCAGTTCTTC CATSRDMGLPNEQFF
TRBD1 TRBJ2-7 TRBV19 - TGTGCCAGTAGAGAAGCCGGGACAGGGGGCAGTTACGAGCAGTACTTC CASREAGTGGSYEQYF